Each of the 24 T cell receptor beta chains below was sequenced from the same sample in a study of blood T cell repertoires in COVID-19. Assay used: immunoSEQ multiplex PCR; TCRdb lists only in-frame clones, some missing. The table includes some 390,000 clones, 75% to 90% detected once. Input material: peripheral blood. The receptors here all came from a woman in her 40s with COVID-19, enrolled during active disease.

The rearrangement joins TRBV28 to TRBJ1-1, with 9 bases that match TRBD1. This CDR3 is built from 16 residues. From germline, CDR1 is MDHEN and CDR2 SYDVKM. J lost 1 base, V lost 5 bases, and 8 bases had no gene match. CDR3 DNA: TGTGCCAGCAGTCTTACTCCGGGACAGGGGAACACTGAAGCTTTCTTT. It is translated as CASSLTPGQGNTEAFF.

The V and J genes are TRBV7-2 and TRBJ1-5; TRBD1 might be the D (5 bases). The germline gives CDR1 SGHTA, CDR2 FQGNSA. Trimming took 5 bases from V and 10 from J, leaving 21 bases between them. The CDR3 is made up of 15 amino acids. CDR3 amino acids: CASSPDWGVNEPQHF. DNA of the CDR3: TGTGCCAGCAGCCCGGATTGGGGGGTCAACGAACCCCAGCATTTT.

The gene calls are TRBV15 and TRBJ2-7; a weak D match, TRBD1 (6 bases). Germline V gene sequence: CDR1 LNHNV, CDR2 YYDKDF (reference sequence). Trimming shortened V by 0 bases and J by 2 bases, and 11 bases separated the two germline ends. This CDR3 comprises 15 residues. The CDR3 is CATSRDRQGPYEQYF. The CDR3 nucleotides read TGTGCCACCAGCAGAGATCGGCAGGGGCCCTACGAGCAGTACTTC.

This chain joins TRBV29-1 and TRBJ2-1, with TRBD2 matching 13 bases. Germline CDR1 is SQVTM and CDR2 is ANQGSEA. CDR3 length: 15 amino acids. Trimming cost V 5 bases and J 9 bases; bases outside gene matches: 10. The CDR3 is CSVSRTSGGTSEQFF. As DNA, the CDR3 is TGCAGCGTTTCACGGACTAGCGGGGGTACGAGTGAGCAGTTCTTC.

The chain joins TRBV2 to TRBJ1-1; D gene ambiguous. The CDR3 sequence is 13 residues long. The germline CDR1 and CDR2 sequences are SNHLY and FYNNEI. V was clipped by 8 bases and J by 4 bases, with 14 bases between them. CDR3 residues: CASRFGVGTEAFF. In DNA, the CDR3 is TGTGCCAGCCGTTTCGGGGTGGGCACTGAAGCTTTCTTT.

As to this clone: Germline and junction disagree at one end, which may indicate a read error. The chain uses TRBV7-7 and TRBJ2-2; D unresolved. The CDR3 runs to 14 residues. Per the germline V gene, CDR1 is SSHAT and CDR2 is FNYEAQ (reference sequence). CDR3 residues: CASSLAKNTGELFF. CDR3 DNA sequence: TGTGCTAGCAGCTTAGCTAAGAACACCGGGGAGCTGTTTTTT.

J is TRBJ1-1 and V is TRBV9; D remains ambiguous. Germline lookup yields CDR1 SGDLS and CDR2 YYNGEE. The CDR3 sequence is 14 residues long. With 0 bases removed from V and 1 base from J, the gap between germline ends came to 7 bases. CDR3 DNA sequence: TGTGCCAGCAGCGTAGGGTCTACGAACACTGAAGCTTTCTTT. Amino acids: CASSVGSTNTEAFF.

A single count supports this clone. The rearrangement joins TRBV11-3 to TRBJ2-7; 7 bases fit TRBD1. The V gene's germline CDR1 is SGHNT and CDR2 YENEEA. The CDR3 runs to 16 residues. The V gene end was trimmed by 1 base and the J gene end by 0 bases; junction bases not matched to a gene: 6. CDR3 region: CASSLGGQDSSYEQYF. CDR3 DNA: TGTGCCAGCAGCTTAGGTGGACAGGATAGCTCCTACGAGCAGTACTTC.

The V call is TRBV18, the J call TRBJ1-5, with no clear D. Germline loops: CDR1 KGHSH, CDR2 LQKENI. The CDR3 is made up of 16 amino acids. The ends were cut back, 1 base at V and 0 bases at J, with 10 bases in the middle. The CDR3 DNA reads as TGTGCCAGCTCACCACTCGAGCGGGCTAGCAATCAGCCCCAGCATTTT. Translated: CASSPLERASNQPQHF.

The chain uses TRBV6-5 and TRBJ1-5, with D perhaps TRBD1 (6 bases). This CDR3 contains 15 residues. Germline V CDR1 and CDR2: MNHEY, SVGAGI. Trimming took off 2 bases at V and 2 bases at J, with 10 bases between the two ends. The CDR3 loop reads CASSYGAGGNQPQHF. The CDR3 DNA is TGTGCCAGCAGTTACGGGGCAGGGGGCAATCAGCCCCAGCATTTT.

The chain uses TRBV24-1 and TRBJ1-1, with D uncertain. The V end was cut by 1 base, the J end by 1 base, with 3 bases between. This CDR3 is 13 amino acids long. Per the germline V gene, CDR1 is KGHDR and CDR2 is SFDVKD. The CDR3 DNA sequence: TGTGCCACCAGTGATTTTCGGAACACTGAAGCTTTCTTT. This gives the protein CATSDFRNTEAFF.

The rearrangement joins TRBV27 to TRBJ1-1; D not certain. The length of the CDR3 is 15 residues. Trimming took 2 bases from V and 0 from J, leaving 10 bases between them. Germline-derived CDR1 and CDR2 are MNHEY and SMNVEV (reference sequence). CDR3 amino acids: CASSLPGLMNTEAFF. The CDR3 DNA sequence: TGTGCCAGCAGTTTACCCGGACTGATGAACACTGAAGCTTTCTTT.

This chain connects TRBV27 to TRBJ2-2; 10 nucleotides match TRBD2. CDR3 length equals 18 residues. The ends lost 2 bases at V and 4 bases at J; junction bases unmatched: 10. The V gene's germline CDR1 is MNHEY and CDR2 SMNVEV (reference sequence). Here the CDR3 DNA reads TGTGCCAGCAGTTTAAGGCCCCTAGCGGGAGCGGTCACCGGGGAGCTGTTTTTT. This translates into CASSLRPLAGAVTGELFF.

The chain combines TRBV7-3 with TRBJ1-4; D unresolved. Trimming removed 5 bases from V and 6 bases from J, with 10 bases in between. CDR3 size: 13 residues. Germline values: CDR1 SGHTA, CDR2 FQGTGA. CDR3 in amino acids: CASSAGAYEKLFF. CDR3 sequence (DNA): TGTGCCAGCAGCGCCGGAGCCTATGAAAAACTGTTTTTT. The whole variable domain, filled in from reference TRBV7-3 and TRBJ1-4, reads GAGVSQTPSNKVTEKGKYVELRCDPISGHTALYWYRQSLGQGPEFLIYFQGTGAADDSGLPNDRFFAVRPEGSVSTLKIQRTERGDSAVYLCASSAGAYEKLFFGSGTQLSVL.

This chain uses TRBV4-2 with TRBJ1-3; 10 bases agree with TRBD1. Germline V gives CDR1 LGHNA, CDR2 YNFKEQ. The CDR3 consists of 16 residues. The V gene end was trimmed by 1 base and the J gene end by 8 bases; junction bases not matched to a gene: 8. The CDR3 region has the DNA TGTGCCAGCAGCCAAGTCGCGACAGGGGGCCTGGACACCATATATTTT. This gives the protein CASSQVATGGLDTIYF.

The chain uses TRBV3-1 (or the pseudogene TRBV3-2) and TRBJ2-5; 10 bases agree with TRBD2. CDR3 size: 16 residues. Germline V gives CDR1 LGHDT, CDR2 YNNKEL (reference sequence). Trimming removed 2 bases from V and 1 base from J; junction bases left unmatched: 4. Here the CDR3 DNA reads TGTGCCAGCAGCCAAAGAGCGGGGGGGCTCCAAGAGACCCAGTACTTC. Protein sequence: CASSQRAGGLQETQYF.

V gene TRBV5-1 combines with J gene TRBJ2-1, with TRBD2 matching 9 bases. This CDR3 is 16 amino acids long. The germline V gene encodes CDR1 SGHRS and CDR2 YFSETQ. Germline trimming cut 1 base from V and 7 bases from J; bases unmatched to any gene: 9. The CDR3 DNA follows: TGCGCCAGCAGCTTGTCTTTGCTAGCGGGGCGTAATGAGCAGTTCTTC. This translates into CASSLSLLAGRNEQFF.

In its sample, this clone was seen once. CDR3 nucleotide sequence: TGTGCCAGCGGAAGTGAGGACAGGGGTCAGCCCCAGCATTTT. Translating it yields CASGSEDRGQPQHF. V and J are TRBV2 and TRBJ1-5, with TRBD1 matching 9 bases. Germline CDR1 and CDR2: SNHLY and FYNNEI. The ends lost 8 bases at V and 6 bases at J; junction bases unmatched: 8. This CDR3 contains 14 residues.

The chain has TRBV7-9 and TRBJ1-1; a possible D gene is TRBD1 (5 bases). Germline V CDR1 and CDR2: SEHNR, FQNEAQ (reference sequence). Trimming shortened V by 0 bases and J by 4 bases, and 15 bases separated the two germline ends. The CDR3 is 16 residues long. CDR3 amino acids: CASSLALRGIGTEAFF. In DNA form, the CDR3 reads TGTGCCAGCAGCTTAGCACTAAGGGGCATCGGCACTGAAGCTTTCTTT.

The chain has TRBV5-6 and TRBJ2-3; 14 bases line up with TRBD2. The V and J ends lost 0 bases and 3 bases, in that order; junction bases with no gene match: 3. The CDR3 runs to 17 residues. Germline values: CDR1 SGHDT, CDR2 YYEEEE. The CDR3 sequence: CASSLGLAGGPTDTQYF. The CDR3 nucleotides read TGTGCCAGCAGCTTGGGACTAGCGGGGGGGCCGACAGATACGCAGTATTTT.

In this sample, this clone turned up once. The J gene is TRBJ1-6, the V gene TRBV27, with 10 bases matching TRBD1. The V segment lost 8 bases and the J segment 10 bases; nucleotides outside the gene matches: 11. Germline CDR1 and CDR2: MNHEY and SMNVEV (reference sequence). This CDR3 spans 15 amino acids. The CDR3 protein is CASRRTGGHGSPLHF. CDR3 DNA: TGTGCCAGCCGAAGGACAGGGGGGCATGGGTCACCCCTCCACTTT.

The chain recombines TRBV3-1 (or the pseudogene TRBV3-2) with TRBJ1-5, with D maybe TRBD1 (5 bases). The germline CDR1 and CDR2 sequences are LGHDT and YNNKEL (reference sequence). Trimming removed 3 bases at V and 9 bases at J, with 18 bases between. The CDR3 runs to 15 residues. The CDR3 here is CASSHGPGRLPPQHF. The CDR3 region has the DNA TGTGCCAGCAGCCACGGGCCAGGGCGTTTGCCGCCCCAGCATTTT.

The chain uses TRBV6-5 and TRBJ1-2; 11 nucleotides match TRBD1. Per the germline V gene, CDR1 is MNHEY and CDR2 is SVGAGI. The CDR3 spans 15 residues. Trimming removed 4 bases from V and 6 bases from J; junction bases left unmatched: 7. CDR3 amino acids: CASSSRGGQGDGYTF. In nucleotides, the CDR3 is TGTGCCAGCAGTTCGAGGGGGGGACAGGGGGATGGCTACACCTTC.

DNA for the CDR3: TGTGCCATCAGTGAAAAGGGACTAGCTTACAATGAGCAGTTCTTC. Translated: CAISEKGLAYNEQFF. This chain joins TRBV10-3 and TRBJ2-1, with 9 bases aligning to TRBD2. J gave up 4 bases and V 3 bases, and 4 bases lay outside the gene matches. CDR1 and CDR2 from the germline V gene are ENHRY and SYGVKD. The CDR3 covers 15 residues.